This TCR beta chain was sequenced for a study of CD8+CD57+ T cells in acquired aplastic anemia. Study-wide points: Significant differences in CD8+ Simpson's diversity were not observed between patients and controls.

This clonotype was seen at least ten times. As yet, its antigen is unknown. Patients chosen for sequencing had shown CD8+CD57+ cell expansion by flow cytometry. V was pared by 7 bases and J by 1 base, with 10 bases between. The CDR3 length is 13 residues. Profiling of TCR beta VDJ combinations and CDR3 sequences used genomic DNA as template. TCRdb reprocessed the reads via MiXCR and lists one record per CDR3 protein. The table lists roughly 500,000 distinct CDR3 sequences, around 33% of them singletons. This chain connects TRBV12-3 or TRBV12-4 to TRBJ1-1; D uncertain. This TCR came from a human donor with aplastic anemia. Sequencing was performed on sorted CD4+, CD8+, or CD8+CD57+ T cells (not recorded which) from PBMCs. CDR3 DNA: TGTGCCAGCAAATCCTTCCAGAACACTGAAGCTTTCTTT. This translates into CASKSFQNTEAFF.